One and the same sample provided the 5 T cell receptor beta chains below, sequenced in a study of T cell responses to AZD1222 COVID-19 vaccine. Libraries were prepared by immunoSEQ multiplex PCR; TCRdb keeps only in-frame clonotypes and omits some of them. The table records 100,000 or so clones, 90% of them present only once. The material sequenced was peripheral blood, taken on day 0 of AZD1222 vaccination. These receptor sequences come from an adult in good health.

As DNA, the CDR3 is TGCGCCAGCAGCTTACTACAGGGGGCCGGGGAGCTGTTTTTT. Translated, it gives CASSLLQGAGELFF. The chain couples TRBV5-1 to TRBJ2-2; 8 bases are shared with TRBD1. Per germline, CDR1 SGHRS and CDR2 YFSETQ. Unmatched junction bases numbered 3, after V lost 2 bases and J lost 6 bases. CDR3 size: 14 residues.

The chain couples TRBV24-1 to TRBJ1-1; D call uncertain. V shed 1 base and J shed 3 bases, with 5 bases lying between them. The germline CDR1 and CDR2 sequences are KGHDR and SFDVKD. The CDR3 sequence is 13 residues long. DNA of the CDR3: TGTGCCACCAGTGATTTAGGGTACACTGAAGCTTTCTTT. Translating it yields CATSDLGYTEAFF.

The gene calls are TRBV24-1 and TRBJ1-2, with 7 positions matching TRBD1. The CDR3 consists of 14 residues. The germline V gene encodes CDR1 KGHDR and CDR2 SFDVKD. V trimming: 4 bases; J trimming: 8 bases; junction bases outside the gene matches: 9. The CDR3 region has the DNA TGTGCCACCAGTGAATTCGACAGGGTTGAGGGCTACACCTTC. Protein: CATSEFDRVEGYTF.

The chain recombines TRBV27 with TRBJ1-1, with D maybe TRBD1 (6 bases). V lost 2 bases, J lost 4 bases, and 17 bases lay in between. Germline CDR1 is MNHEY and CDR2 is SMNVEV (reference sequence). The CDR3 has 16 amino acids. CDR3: CASSLVAGVGATEAFF. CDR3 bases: TGTGCCAGCAGTTTAGTCGCAGGGGTGGGAGCCACTGAAGCTTTCTTT.

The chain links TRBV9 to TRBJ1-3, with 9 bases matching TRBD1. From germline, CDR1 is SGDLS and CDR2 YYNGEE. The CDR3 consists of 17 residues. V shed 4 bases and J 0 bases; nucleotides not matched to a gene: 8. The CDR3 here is CASSRGQGTISGNTIYF. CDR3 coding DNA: TGTGCCAGCAGCCGAGGACAGGGGACTATCTCTGGAAACACCATATATTTT.